These 30 T cell receptor beta chains were all obtained from the same sample, sequenced in a study of breast tumors, draining lymph nodes, adjacent tissues. TCRdb called the multiplex PCR reads again in MiXCR, with one record for every CDR3 protein. The table has about 200,000 distinct CDR3 sequences, 31% seen once. The lymph nodes were axillary draining lymph nodes from breast cancer patients. Sequences were obtained from axillary lymph node tissue. Receptors originate from a female donor with breast cancer. Some clones in this sample may be carry-over from other donors' samples.

This clonotype has a count of ten or more. The chain couples TRBV7-9 to TRBJ1-2, with TRBD1 identical over 7 bases. The ends lost 5 bases at V and 4 bases at J; junction bases unmatched: 4. The CDR3 is 13 residues long. Germline lookup yields CDR1 SEHNR and CDR2 FQNEAQ (reference sequence). The DNA for the CDR3 is TGTGCCAGCAGCCCAGGGACAGCCTATGGCTACACCTTC. Protein sequence: CASSPGTAYGYTF.

This clonotype has just a few counts. The chain combines TRBV27 with TRBJ2-3; maybe TRBD2 (6 bases). Germline V gives CDR1 MNHEY, CDR2 SMNVEV (reference sequence). The CDR3 is 15 amino acids. Trimming removed 0 bases at V and 5 bases at J, with 12 bases between. CDR3 amino acids: CASSLSGRRGDTQYF. CDR3 nucleotides: TGTGCCAGCAGTTTATCTGGGAGGCGGGGAGATACGCAGTATTTT.

This clonotype was seen ten or more times. The chain recombines TRBV2 with TRBJ2-7; D perhaps matches TRBD1 (5 bases). V lost 6 bases and J lost 6, with 18 bases in between. The CDR3 length is 14 residues. Germline lookup yields CDR1 SNHLY and CDR2 FYNNEI. The CDR3 region has the DNA TGTGCCAGCAGGGCTTTAGGGGCTCTCGGCGAGCAGTACTTC. It is translated as CASRALGALGEQYF.

V usage is TRBV10-3 and J usage is TRBJ2-1; TRBD2 aligns across 8 bases. The V segment lost 7 bases and the J segment 4 bases; nucleotides outside the gene matches: 3. This CDR3 is built from 13 residues. The germline gives CDR1 ENHRY, CDR2 SYGVKD. The CDR3 loop is CAITERGYNEQFF. CDR3 coding DNA: TGTGCCATCACCGAGCGGGGGTACAATGAGCAGTTCTTC.

This clonotype was counted ten times or more. This rearrangement joins TRBV12-3 or TRBV12-4 to TRBJ2-7, with D perhaps TRBD1 or TRBD2 (7 bases each). Trimming cost V 3 bases and J 3 bases, with 15 bases left between them. The CDR3 sequence is 15 residues long. The CDR3 coding sequence is TGTGCCAGCAGTTTGGTCCCCAGGGGGGGCTACGAGCAGTACTTC. It encodes CASSLVPRGGYEQYF.

V usage is TRBV6-1 and J usage is TRBJ2-6; D tentatively fits TRBD1 or TRBD2 (7 bases each). Trimming took 6 bases from V and 2 from J, leaving 17 bases between them. Germline CDR1 reads MNHNS; CDR2 reads SASEGT. The CDR3 contains 17 residues. The DNA for the CDR3 is TGTGCCAGCAGCAGACAGGGAGGGCCTCCTGGGGCCAACGTCCTGACTTTC. Protein sequence: CASSRQGGPPGANVLTF.

Regarding this clonotype: A read error may be the cause here, since a much bigger clone is one base away. V and J are TRBV11-2 and TRBJ2-7, with 8 bases fitting TRBD2. The CDR3 has 13 residues. Germline lookup yields CDR1 SGHAT and CDR2 FQNNGV. As DNA, the CDR3 is TGTGCCAGCAGCTTCTATCGGGGGGGGGAGCAGTGCTTC. It codes for CASSFYRGGEQCF. The entire variable domain, with the rest obtained from reference TRBV11-2 and TRBJ2-7, is as follows: EAGVAQSPRYKIIEKRQSVAFWCNPISGHATLYWYQQILGQGPKLLIQFQNNGVVDDSQLPKDRFSAERLKGVDSTLKIQPAKLEDSAVYLCASSFYRGGEQCFGPGTRLTVT.

This clonotype was counted at least ten times. At one end, the junction sequence differs from germline, possibly due to a read error. This rearrangement joins TRBV5-5 to TRBJ1-6, with 7 positions matching TRBD1. This CDR3 spans 13 amino acids. Germline V gene sequence: CDR1 SGHKS, CDR2 YYEKEE (reference sequence). The CDR3 region has the DNA TGTGCCAGCAGCTCCCTGCCGGGACAGTATCGCTCATTT. This sequence encodes CASSSLPGQYRSF.

The table lists this clonotype with many counts. The genes are TRBV7-3 and TRBJ2-5, with 7 bases that match TRBD2. CDR1 SGHTA and CDR2 FQGTGA come from the germline V gene. The V gene end was trimmed by 3 bases and the J gene end by 7 bases; junction bases not matched to a gene: 2. This CDR3 has 12 amino acids. In nucleotides, the CDR3 is TGTGCCAGCAGCTTTGGCGGGGGGACCCAGTACTTC. It yields the protein CASSFGGGTQYF.

This clonotype was observed once. A much larger clone sits a single nucleotide away, making a read error possible. The chain couples TRBV12-3 or TRBV12-4 to TRBJ1-2; 11 bases are a match to TRBD1. V dropped 11 bases and J dropped 6; count of bases not matched to a gene: 8. There are 13 residues in the CDR3. The CDR3: CACTPDRGHGYTF. In nucleotides, the CDR3 is TGTGCCTGCACGCCGGACAGGGGGCATGGCTACACCTTC.

In this sample, this clonotype turned up many times. The V gene is TRBV5-1, the J gene TRBJ1-6, with TRBD1 identical over 7 bases. The CDR3 runs to 14 residues. Germline V gene sequence: CDR1 SGHRS, CDR2 YFSETQ. J gave up 6 bases and V 0 bases, and 0 bases lay outside the gene matches. The CDR3 coding sequence is TGCGCCAGCAGCTTGGACAGGGGTAATTCACCCCTCCACTTT. Amino acid sequence: CASSLDRGNSPLHF.

In its sample, this clonotype was seen many times. The chain is built from TRBV7-2 and TRBJ1-2; D may be TRBD1 (6 bases). Trimming cost V 4 bases and J 4 bases, with 16 bases left between them. This CDR3 has 15 residues. The V gene's germline CDR1 is SGHTA and CDR2 FQGNSA. The DNA for the CDR3 is TGTGCCAGCAGCTGGACCCAGGGGCTTGCCTATGGCTACACCTTC. It yields the protein CASSWTQGLAYGYTF.

V usage is TRBV30 and J usage is TRBJ2-1; 8 nucleotides match TRBD1. The CDR3 has 15 amino acids. Trimming took 3 bases from V and 5 from J; bases not matched to a gene: 9. Germline CDR1 reads GTSNPN; CDR2 reads SVGIG (reference sequence). DNA of the CDR3: TGTGCCTGGAGACCCAGGGGGCGGGATAACAATGAGCAGTTCTTC. The encoded protein is CAWRPRGRDNNEQFF.

Note on this clonotype: The junction differs from germline at one of its ends, possibly a read error. The J gene is TRBJ2-3, the V gene TRBV4-2; TRBD2 aligns across 9 bases. The V gene's germline CDR1 is LGHNA and CDR2 YNFKEQ. There are 17 residues in the CDR3. In nucleotides, the CDR3 is TGTGTCAGCAGCCAAGGCCGCGGGGGGGAAACCACAGATACGCAGTATTTT. It specifies CVSSQGRGGETTDTQYF.

As regards this clonotype: Sequence at one end of the junction differs from germline and may be a read error. The chain uses TRBV13 and TRBJ1-1, with D unresolved. Germline V CDR1 and CDR2: PRHDT, FYEKMQ (reference sequence). CDR3 length: 12 amino acids. The CDR3 bases are TGTGCCAGCAAGCCCCCGAACGCTGAAGCTTTCTTT. Translation gives CASKPPNAEAFF.

This clonotype was seen a few times. V is TRBV3-1 and J is TRBJ2-1; D is unclear. Germline V gives CDR1 LGHDT, CDR2 YNNKEL (reference sequence). The CDR3 has 17 amino acids. Trimming took 0 bases from V and 4 from J, leaving 16 bases between them. CDR3 sequence: CASSQDPPRNLYNEQFF. CDR3 coding DNA: TGTGCCAGCAGCCAAGATCCCCCTAGGAACCTTTACAATGAGCAGTTCTTC.

CDR3 sequence (DNA): TGTGCCAGCAGCCTGACTAGCGGGGTCTCTGGGGCCAACGTCCTGACTTTC. Translation gives CASSLTSGVSGANVLTF. This chain links TRBV28 with TRBJ2-6; 11 bases line up with TRBD2. Per the germline V gene, CDR1 is MDHEN and CDR2 is SYDVKM. The CDR3 extends over 17 amino acids. V dropped 6 bases and J dropped 0; count of bases not matched to a gene: 4.

This clonotype was seen at least ten times. The chain is built from TRBV9 and TRBJ2-2; 9 positions match TRBD1. This CDR3 spans 15 amino acids. The V segment lost 3 bases and the J segment 6 bases; nucleotides outside the gene matches: 6. Germline assignment: CDR1 SGDLS and CDR2 YYNGEE. The CDR3 here is CASSGGTGRAGELFF. CDR3 DNA: TGTGCCAGCAGCGGGGGGACAGGGCGTGCCGGGGAGCTGTTTTTT.

Details on this clonotype: Compared with germline, one end of the junction differs, possibly owing to a read error. The chain employs TRBV3-1 and TRBJ2-1; 8 bases agree with TRBD2. The germline V gene has CDR1 LGHDT and CDR2 YNNKEL (reference sequence). The CDR3 length is 15 residues. CDR3 sequence reads: CDSSHEGLGPNEQFF. CDR3 bases: TGTGACAGCAGCCATGAGGGACTAGGGCCCAATGAGCAGTTCTTC.

Details on this clonotype: This could be a read error, since a much larger clone is one nucleotide away. This chain links TRBV6-5 with TRBJ2-2, with TRBD2 identical over 7 bases. Germline assignment: CDR1 MNHEY and CDR2 SVGAGI. The CDR3 is 15 amino acids. The CDR3 here is CAGSYRRGGIGELFF. The DNA of the CDR3 is TGTGCCGGCAGTTATCGGCGGGGAGGGATCGGGGAGCTGTTTTTT.

This clonotype was counted ten times or more. The chain has TRBV30 and TRBJ2-7; TRBD2 agrees at 11 bases. Germline V lookup: CDR1 GTSNPN, CDR2 SVGIG (reference sequence). The CDR3 runs to 13 residues. Trimming took 2 bases from V and 7 from J; bases not matched to a gene: 4. CDR3 coding DNA: TGTGCCTGGAGTAGACTAGCGGGGAGAGAGCAGTACTTC. Amino acids: CAWSRLAGREQYF.

This clonotype was recorded at least ten times. The genes are TRBV20-1 and TRBJ2-3, with D tentatively TRBD1 or TRBD2 (5 bases each). V lost 2 bases and J lost 4, with 16 bases in between. The CDR3 spans 15 residues. Germline CDR1 and CDR2: DFQATT and SNEGSKA (reference sequence). CDR3 DNA sequence: TGCAGTGCTAGACCGGGACCTCACCGGTCAGATACGCAGTATTTT. Its protein product is CSARPGPHRSDTQYF.

Concerning this clonotype: A much bigger clone sits one base away, suggesting this may be a read error. This sequence joins TRBV6-1 and TRBJ2-1, with D unclear. The CDR3 has 13 amino acids. Deletions cut 11 bases from V and 9 bases from J, with 20 bases between. The germline gives CDR1 MNHNS, CDR2 SASEGT. The CDR3 nucleotides read TGTGCCGGCGCGTCGATCTCCCACTTTGAGCAGTTCTTC. Its protein is CAGASISHFEQFF.

V and J are TRBV24-1 and TRBJ2-3, with 8 bases that match TRBD2. The germline gives CDR1 KGHDR, CDR2 SFDVKD. Trimming cost V 1 base and J 1 base; bases outside gene matches: 6. CDR3 size: 17 residues. The CDR3 sequence is CATSDLAGAQGTDTQYF. The CDR3 DNA sequence: TGTGCCACCAGTGATTTAGCGGGGGCGCAGGGCACAGATACGCAGTATTTT.

Ten or more counts support this clonotype. The J gene is TRBJ2-1, the V gene TRBV6-4; 11 nucleotides line up with TRBD1. J was trimmed by 9 bases and V by 3 bases; bases with no gene match: 16. CDR3 size: 18 residues. From germline, CDR1 is MRHNA and CDR2 SNTAGT. CDR3 coding DNA: TGTGCCAGCAGTGAAAGGGACAGGGGGAAAACACCCTCGGGTGAGCAGTTCTTC. This encodes CASSERDRGKTPSGEQFF.

This clonotype was picked up many times. The V gene is TRBV10-3, the J gene TRBJ2-3; D is possibly TRBD1 (6 bases). The ends were cut back, 0 bases at V and 4 bases at J, with 14 bases in the middle. In germline, CDR1 is ENHRY, CDR2 SYGVKD. The CDR3 sequence is 16 residues long. Here the CDR3 DNA reads TGTGCCATCAGTGAGTCGTGGCAGGGGAAGGCAGATACGCAGTATTTT. Translated: CAISESWQGKADTQYF.

The V and J genes are TRBV6-5 and TRBJ1-2, with TRBD1 as a possible D gene (5 bases). The CDR3 extends over 13 amino acids. The V and J ends lost 4 bases and 3 bases respectively, with 9 bases between them. Germline CDR1 and CDR2: MNHEY and SVGAGI. This CDR3 reads CASSWQGYYGYTF. CDR3 DNA: TGTGCCAGCAGTTGGCAGGGCTACTATGGCTACACCTTC.

The chain combines TRBV7-3 with TRBJ2-2, with TRBD1 matching over 12 bases. In germline, CDR1 is SGHTA, CDR2 FQGTGA. The CDR3 totals 15 residues. Trimming cost V 4 bases and J 4 bases; bases outside gene matches: 1. The CDR3 region has the DNA TGTGCCAGCAGCTCGGGACAGGGGGCCACCGGGGAGCTGTTTTTT. Encoded protein: CASSSGQGATGELFF.

Notes on this clonotype: One end of the junction does not line up with germline, which may come from a read error. The gene calls are TRBV24-1 and TRBJ2-2; 16 bases agree with TRBD2. Per germline, CDR1 KGHDR and CDR2 SFDVKD. The CDR3 length is 19 residues. CDR3 nucleotides: TGTGCCACCAGGGGGACTAGCGGGGGGGCCGTGCGGACACCGGGGGACCTGTTTTTT. Encoded protein: CATRGTSGGAVRTPGDLFF.

The chain joins TRBV11-1 to TRBJ2-7; 11 bases are shared with TRBD2. Trimming removed 5 bases from V and 2 bases from J; junction bases left unmatched: 5. Germline CDR1 is SGHAT and CDR2 is FQDESV (reference sequence). This CDR3 is built from 15 residues. CDR3 loop: CASSRTSGLPYEQYF. DNA of the CDR3: TGTGCCAGCAGCAGGACTAGCGGGTTACCCTACGAGCAGTACTTC. Full variable domain (missing parts from reference TRBV11-1 and TRBJ2-7): EAEVAQSPRYKITEKSQAVAFWCDPISGHATLYWYRQILGQGPELLVQFQDESVVDDSQLPKDRFSAERLKGVDSTLKIQPAELGDSAMYLCASSRTSGLPYEQYFGPGTRLTVT.